What follows are 3 T cell receptor beta chains derived from one specimen sequenced in a study of CD8 T cells in ankylosing spondylitis. The study, taken as a whole, reports: A motif of 7 to 9 highly homologous TCR beta variants was seen as apparently characteristic of ankylosing spondylitis blood.

For these receptors, no antigen is known. TCRdb reanalysed the 5' RACE reads using MiXCR and keeps one entry per CDR3 protein. The sample has approximately 300,000 distinct CDR3 sequences, 8% seen once; the top ten hold roughly 15%. The sample was blood, either unsorted or a sorted T cell fraction (not recorded which). Receptors were obtained from a male donor with ankylosing spondylitis.

This clonotype has more than one count but fewer than ten. The rearrangement links TRBV7-9 to TRBJ2-7; D could derive from TRBD1 or TRBD2 (5 bases each). Trimming cost V 5 bases and J 5 bases, with 7 bases left between them. The CDR3 runs to 11 residues. CDR1 and CDR2 from the germline V gene are SEHNR and FQNEAQ (reference sequence). The CDR3: CASSPGHEQYF. The CDR3 bases are TGTGCCAGCAGCCCGGGACACGAGCAGTACTTC.

This clonotype has ten or more counts. The junction departs from the called germline gene at one end, perhaps through a read error. This sequence joins TRBV7-2 and TRBJ2-3; the D gene could be TRBD1 or TRBD2 (5 bases each). This CDR3 has 17 amino acids. From germline, CDR1 is SGHTA and CDR2 FQGNSA. CDR3 coding DNA: TGTGCCAGCAGCGAGAGGGGCTCGGCAGGCCGCACGGATACGCAGTATTTT. It is translated as CASSERGSAGRTDTQYF.

The V and J genes are TRBV24-1 and TRBJ1-2; TRBD1 might be the D (6 bases). The CDR3 runs 15 residues. The germline CDR1 and CDR2 sequences are KGHDR and SFDVKD. V was cut by 4 bases and J by 8 bases, with 19 bases left in between. CDR3 loop: CATSDGQRVPLGYTF. CDR3 DNA sequence: TGTGCCACCAGTGACGGACAGCGGGTTCCTCTGGGCTACACCTTC.